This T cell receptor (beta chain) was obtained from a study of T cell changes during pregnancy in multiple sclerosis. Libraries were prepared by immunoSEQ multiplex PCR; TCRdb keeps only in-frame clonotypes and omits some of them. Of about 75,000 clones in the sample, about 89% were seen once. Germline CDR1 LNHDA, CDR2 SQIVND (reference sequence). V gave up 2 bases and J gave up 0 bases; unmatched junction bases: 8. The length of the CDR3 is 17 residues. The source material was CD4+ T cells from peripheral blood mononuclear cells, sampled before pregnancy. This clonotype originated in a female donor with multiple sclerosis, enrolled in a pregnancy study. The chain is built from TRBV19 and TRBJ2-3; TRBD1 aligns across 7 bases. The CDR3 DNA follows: TGTGCCAGTAGTATAACACCGGGACAGAGAAGCACAGATACGCAGTATTTT. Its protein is CASSITPGQRSTDTQYF.